This TCR beta chain was profiled in a study of naive and memory T cell subsets (dated by TCRdb to about 2017). At the level of the whole study: An open-source, UMI-based TCR alpha and beta sequencing pipeline was applied to sorted naive and memory peripheral blood T cell subsets. RNA was DNase-treated and reverse transcribed with TCR constant-region primers, mostly using SuperScript III. The results of the functional CMV T cell responses matched the IgG serology results in every case. Overall results and qualifications from the work: No ground truth was available to validate the repertoire findings for the naive and memory subsets. After error correction, over 95% of naive TCR sequences appeared only once, giving much steeper abundance distributions than memory subsets. In both CD4 and CD8 cells, a rise in Gini index and a fall in Shannon and inverse Simpson diversity were observed from naive through CM, EM and EMRA. RNA-based TCR counts may be affected by expression changes linked to T cell activation and differentiation. A few larger clonotypes were found in naive repertoires, especially CD8, and these larger clonotypes were possibly memory cells re-expressing CD45RA. TCR abundance followed a power law with an exponent that was different for naive and memory subsets but consistent across the three individuals. A clonotype was defined as a single alpha or beta chain sequence rather than as a paired alpha/beta receptor.

From the second PCR step onward, the TCR alpha chain libraries and the TCR beta chain libraries were amplified separately. The CMV status of each donor was determined by measuring IFNgamma production from CD4+ T cells after fresh PBMCs had been stimulated overnight with CMV viral lysate. CD4 T cells were positively selected using Miltenyi beads, after which CD8 T cells were positively selected from the CD4-negative fraction. After staining for CD3, CD4, CD8, CD45RA, CD27 and a live/dead dye, cells were sorted on a BD Aria II into four subsets based on CD45RA and CD27. A few healthy volunteers provided blood, and each donor's sample was split into CD4 and CD8 T cells and then further divided into four differentiation subsets. Around 110 ml of peripheral blood was taken from each donor, and PBMC were separated by density-gradient centrifugation on Ficoll-Paque PLUS. Sorted cells were lysed in RLT buffer, after which RNA was extracted using a Qiagen RNeasy kit and stored at -80 degrees C.

The library came from UMI-ligation and nested PCR. An equimolar mix of two oligonucleotides covering both TRBC1 and TRBC2 was used as the beta constant-region primer. T4 RNA ligase 1 ligated a single-stranded oligonucleotide carrying the SP2 primer and a 12-nucleotide UMI to the cDNA 3' end. The ligated cDNA went through four rounds of PCR with nested alpha and beta constant-region primers together with the SP2 primer. Incubation of the ligation reaction lasted roughly 20-24 hours at 16 degrees C. PCR2 was typically performed as a SYBR Green qPCR and was stopped at a predetermined threshold so that over-amplification was prevented. Apart from the first purification, every purification step used Agencourt AMPure XP magnetic beads. Libraries were quantified by Qubit and checked on a TapeStation, where a main peak was expected near 650 bp. Pooled libraries were sequenced on an Illumina MiSeq using v2 2x251 paired-end kits, and typically about 0.95-2.3 million reads were obtained per sample. Each sample's library went into the pool at 4 to 5 nM, and about 4.5-7.5% PhiX was added to help with cluster recognition. Per the authors' processing: Using tag matching that tolerated one base-pair mismatch, Decombinator assigned V and J genes to FASTQ reads that had been processed by Demultiplexor. UMIs were used by Collapsinator to correct both sequencing errors and frequency errors arising from PCR heterogeneity. CDR3Translator translated TCRs and extracted CDR3s from the conserved cysteine to the FGXG phenylalanine, flagging non-productive sequences. Gini, Shannon entropy and inverse Simpson indices were calculated on repertoires that had been subsampled to equal numbers of UMI-defined TCRs. Within the linear range, a power law was fitted to clonotype abundance distributions using maximum likelihood. When run on a single naive CD8 sample, MIGEC and the pipeline yielded similar UMI counts, similar unique TCR numbers and similar clonal distributions. One analysis removed from the naive repertoire any naive TCRs that were also present in any memory subset from the same donor. Repertoires were searched for roughly 7,300 CMV-associated CDR3 sequences compiled from VDJdb and a published dataset. TCRdb redid the processing of the public reads, applying fastp at Q25 and MiXCR, and retained in-frame beta chains. CDR3 protein sequences are deduplicated, and each keeps its most common genes and DNA. TCRdb's processing, not the study's, gives the V and J calls here. The sample table contains 140,000 to 150,000 distinct CDR3 sequences; only one count was recorded for approximately 15% of them. The top ten constitute around 0.14% of the sample.

CDR1 and CDR2 are drawn from the germline V gene: LGHNA, YNFKEQ. Including the terminal cysteine and phenylalanine, the CDR3 comprises 14 residues. Only CDR3 DNA remains: 42 bases, in frame from the first base. V is clipped by 2 bases and J by 9 bases, and the sequence between their germline boundaries is 17 bases long. To note about this clonotype: No antigen is known for it. No quality values exist for individual bases; no much larger clone is one base distant.

The chain uses TRBV4-2 and TRBJ2-7, with a weak D call of TRBD2 (5 bases match). The clonotype comes from a human donor in good health. Source material: naive CD4+ T cells from blood. The label giving this sample's cell subset or site can be read as: naive T cells, CD45RA high CD27+. The nucleotides are TGTGCCAGCAGCCAACCCGGGATCCCCTCGGGGCAGTACTTC. This gives the protein CASSQPGIPSGQYF.